The entry below gives a single T cell receptor (beta chain) sequence along with its context. The antigen is not known. This specimen comes from a study of radiotherapy plus CTLA-4 blockade in lung cancer. General observations from the study: In blood, after radiotherapy plus ipilimumab, tumor-derived TCR clones expanded.

The CDR3 totals 14 residues. With 8 bases clipped from V and 0 bases from J, the junction kept 5 bases outside the gene matches. Germline values: CDR1 SGHRS, CDR2 YFSETQ. TCRdb keeps only in-frame clones here, not all; method: immunoSEQ multiplex PCR. The profile shows around 82,000 clones, over 70% of them singletons. Chemo-refractory metastatic non-small-cell lung cancer patients received focal radiation with ipilimumab CTLA-4 blockade. Sequencing used peripheral blood, obtained from a patient treated with radiotherapy plus ipilimumab. The TCR comes from a human donor with non-small cell lung cancer whose response to radiotherapy plus ipilimumab could not be evaluated. Some clones in this sample may be carry-over from other donors' samples. This sequence joins TRBV5-1 and TRBJ2-7; TRBD1 agrees at 10 bases. In nucleotides, the CDR3 is TGCGCCAGTTCCGGGACAGGGGCCTCCTACGAGCAGTACTTC. This sequence encodes CASSGTGASYEQYF.